One sample yielded the 9 T cell receptor beta chains listed below, sequenced in a study of blood T cell repertoires in COVID-19 (dated by TCRdb to 2018 to 2020). Libraries came from the immunoSEQ multiplex PCR assay. TCRdb took over this immuneACCESS table, retaining in-frame rearrangements with V and J assigned. Such tables are incomplete; in checked studies, under half of the missing clones stem from an unresolved V gene, and the remainder is unexplained. The sample data list about 82,000 clones, and about 86% of these were observed just once. Around 15% of the sample belongs to the ten largest clones. What was sequenced was peripheral blood. These receptor sequences come from a woman aged 60-75 years with acute or convalescent COVID-19.

The chain employs TRBV27 and TRBJ2-3, with TRBD2 matching 7 bases. V lost 3 bases and J lost 9; bases outside the gene matches: 6. The CDR3 totals 13 residues. Germline loops: CDR1 MNHEY, CDR2 SMNVEV (reference sequence). The CDR3 is CASSLRREYTQYF. In DNA, the CDR3 is TGTGCCAGCAGTTTGCGGCGGGAGTACACGCAGTATTTT.

The gene calls are TRBV6-5 and TRBJ2-7; D ambiguous. Germline V gives CDR1 MNHEY, CDR2 SVGAGI. The CDR3 consists of 16 residues. Trimming stripped 0 bases from V and 1 base from J, with 13 bases between. The CDR3 region is CASSYSGGPRSYEQYF. Here the CDR3 DNA reads TGTGCCAGCAGTTACTCTGGCGGCCCAAGGTCCTACGAGCAGTACTTC.

This clone was recorded a few times. This rearrangement joins TRBV6-6 to TRBJ2-7; TRBD2 matches at 10 bases. The V and J ends lost 5 bases and 5 bases, in that order; junction bases with no gene match: 6. The CDR3 is 14 amino acids. Germline CDR1 MNHNY, CDR2 SVGAGI (reference sequence). DNA of the CDR3: TGTGCCAGCAGTAACCTAGCGGGAGCGAACGAGCAGTACTTC. Its translation is CASSNLAGANEQYF.

V and J are TRBV6-1 and TRBJ1-6; 8 bases match TRBD1. Germline CDR1 reads MNHNS; CDR2 reads SASEGT. Germline trimming cut 1 base from V and 13 bases from J; bases unmatched to any gene: 9. This CDR3 spans 15 amino acids. CDR3 bases: TGTGCCAGCAGTGAAGGGTCCGTAAACAGGGGGCCCCTCCACTTT. Protein sequence: CASSEGSVNRGPLHF.

This clone was detected only once. The identical CDR3 is also encoded by other nucleotide sequences in the sample. J is TRBJ2-1 and V is TRBV5-1; D might be TRBD1 (5 bases). Germline V gene data show CDR1 as SGHRS and CDR2 as YFSETQ. Deletions cut 0 bases from V and 7 bases from J, with 5 bases between. There are 12 residues in the CDR3. CDR3 in DNA: TGCGCCAGCAGCTTGGGACAGAATGAGCAGTTCTTC. This encodes CASSLGQNEQFF.

The chain recombines TRBV5-1 with TRBJ2-1; 10 bases fit TRBD1. This CDR3 is 19 amino acids long. The V gene end was trimmed by 2 bases and the J gene end by 4 bases; junction bases not matched to a gene: 15. Germline CDR1 is SGHRS and CDR2 is YFSETQ. In nucleotides, the CDR3 is TGCGCCAGCAGCTTCACCCCGGGACAGGGGATCCCCCTATACAATGAGCAGTTCTTC. Its protein product is CASSFTPGQGIPLYNEQFF. The whole variable domain, remainder taken from reference TRBV5-1 and TRBJ2-1, is KAGVTQTPRYLIKTRGQQVTLSCSPISGHRSVSWYQQTPGQGLQFLFEYFSETQRNKGNFPGRFSGRQFSNSRSEMNVSTLELGDSALYLCASSFTPGQGIPLYNEQFFGPGTRLTVL.

The gene calls are TRBV19 and TRBJ1-2, with a weak D call TRBD1 (5 bases). The ends were cut back, 5 bases at V and 5 bases at J, with 15 bases in the middle. CDR1 and CDR2 from the germline V gene are LNHDA and SQIVND (reference sequence). There are 14 residues in the CDR3. This chain's CDR3 is CASSLSGKLYGYTF. DNA for the CDR3: TGTGCCAGTAGTTTATCAGGGAAGTTGTATGGCTACACCTTC. The full variable domain, with the rest looked up from reference TRBV19 and TRBJ1-2, is DGGITQSPKYLFRKEGQNVTLSCEQNLNHDAMYWYRQDPGQGLRLIYYSQIVNDFQKGDIAEGYSVSREKKESFPLTVTSAQKNPTAFYLCASSLSGKLYGYTFGSGTRLTVV.

The chain uses TRBV7-9 and TRBJ1-6; 7 bases map to TRBD1. Trimming removed 3 bases from V and 7 bases from J; junction bases left unmatched: 3. The CDR3 totals 14 residues. Germline CDR1 SEHNR, CDR2 FQNEAQ (reference sequence). CDR3 nucleotides: TGTGCCAGCAGCTTTCAGGGGGGCAATTCACCCCTCCACTTT. Translated: CASSFQGGNSPLHF.

The V and J genes are TRBV19 and TRBJ2-3, with D possibly TRBD2 on 6 matching bases. CDR1 and CDR2 from the germline V gene are LNHDA and SQIVND (reference sequence). The CDR3 contains 15 residues. The germline V and J ends were trimmed by 3 bases and 3 bases, with 13 bases remaining between them. The CDR3 region has the DNA TGTGCCAGTAGTATTGGAGGGGAGCCAACAGATACGCAGTATTTT. It codes for CASSIGGEPTDTQYF. The variable domain in full, completed from reference TRBV19 and TRBJ2-3, reads DGGITQSPKYLFRKEGQNVTLSCEQNLNHDAMYWYRQDPGQGLRLIYYSQIVNDFQKGDIAEGYSVSREKKESFPLTVTSAQKNPTAFYLCASSIGGEPTDTQYFGPGTRLTVL.